Sequencing of this TCR beta chain was carried out in a study of STAT5B mutations in CD4+ large granular lymphocyte leukemia. This clone showed up just a few times. Data came from immunoSEQ multiplex PCR; TCRdb stores just in-frame clones and leaves some out. The sample consists of tens of thousands of clones, approximately 84% of them appearing once. The specimen sequenced was CD4+ T cells from blood buffy coats. The source is a human donor in good health.

The CDR3 spells CASSRSGTAVTEAFF. The CDR3 nucleotides are TGTGCCAGTAGTAGATCCGGGACGGCGGTCACCGAAGCTTTCTTT. The chain has TRBV19 and TRBJ1-1; D may be TRBD1 (5 bases). The V and J ends lost 4 bases and 8 bases respectively, with 20 bases between them. Germline values: CDR1 LNHDA, CDR2 SQIVND (reference sequence). This CDR3 is 15 amino acids long.